This TCR beta chain was documented in a study of CD8+ T cells in alopecia areata. Study as a whole: By percentage of affected scalp area, the severity of treated patients was scored. Findings and caveats of the study: Many expanded lesional clones remained in scalp and blood on tofacitinib. Among the top 100, expanded CD8+ clones, as well as scalp clonality, were significantly decreased by tofacitinib.

As to treatment: oral pan-JAK inhibitor, 5-10 mg twice daily. From alopecia areata patients, lesional scalp punch biopsies and peripheral blood were collected. As the sequencing template, cDNA was produced by extracting RNA and reverse transcribing it. Clones were read by immunoSEQ multiplex PCR, and TCRdb kept only the in-frame ones, dropping some. The top ten hold just under 25% of the sample, which has under 150,000 clones, 82% seen once. CDR3 length: 15 residues. Germline CDR1 is SSHAT and CDR2 is FNYEAQ (reference sequence). Comment on this clone: Its antigen is not identified. An end of the junction differs from the germline gene, which may be a read error.

The sample consisted of CD8+ T cells sorted from blood, taken at week 4, from a patient treated with tofacitinib. V and J are TRBV7-7 and TRBJ2-1, with 8 bases matching TRBD1. The origin of this receptor is a human donor with alopecia areata. The CDR3 spells CASSRGQAYYNEQFF. DNA of the CDR3: TGTGCTAGCAGCCGGGGACAGGCTTATTACAATGAGCAGTTCTTC.